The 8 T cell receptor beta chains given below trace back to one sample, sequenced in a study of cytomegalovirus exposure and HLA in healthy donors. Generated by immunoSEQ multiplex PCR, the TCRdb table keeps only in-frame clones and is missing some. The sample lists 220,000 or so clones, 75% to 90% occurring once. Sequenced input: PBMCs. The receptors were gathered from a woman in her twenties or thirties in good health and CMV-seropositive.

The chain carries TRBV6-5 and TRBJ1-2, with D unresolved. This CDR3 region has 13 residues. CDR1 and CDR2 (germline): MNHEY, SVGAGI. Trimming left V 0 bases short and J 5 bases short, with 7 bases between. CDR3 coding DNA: TGTGCCAGCAGTTACTCGCCGGATTATGGCTACACCTTC. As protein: CASSYSPDYGYTF.

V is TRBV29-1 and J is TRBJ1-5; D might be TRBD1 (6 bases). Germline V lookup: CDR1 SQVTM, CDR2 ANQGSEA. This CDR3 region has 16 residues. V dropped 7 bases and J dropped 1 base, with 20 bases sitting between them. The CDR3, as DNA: TGCAGCGCCGTGTTAGGGACAACAGGGAGCAATCAGCCCCAGCATTTT. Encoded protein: CSAVLGTTGSNQPQHF.

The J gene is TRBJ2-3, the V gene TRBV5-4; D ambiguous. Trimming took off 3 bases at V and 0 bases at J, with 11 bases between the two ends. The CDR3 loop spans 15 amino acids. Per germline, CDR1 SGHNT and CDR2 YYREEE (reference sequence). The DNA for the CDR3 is TGTGCCAGCAGCTCAGGAGACACTAGCACAGATACGCAGTATTTT. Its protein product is CASSSGDTSTDTQYF.

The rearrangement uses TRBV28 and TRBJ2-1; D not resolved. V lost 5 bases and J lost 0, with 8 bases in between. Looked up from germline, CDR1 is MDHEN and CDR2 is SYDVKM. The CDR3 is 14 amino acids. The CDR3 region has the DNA TGTGCCAGCAGTCGCCACAACTCCTACAATGAGCAGTTCTTC. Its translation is CASSRHNSYNEQFF.

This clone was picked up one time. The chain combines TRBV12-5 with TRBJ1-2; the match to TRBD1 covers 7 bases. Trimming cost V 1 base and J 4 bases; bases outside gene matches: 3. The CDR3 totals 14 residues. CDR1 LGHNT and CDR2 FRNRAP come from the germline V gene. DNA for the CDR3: TGTGCTAGTGGTTTGGACGCAGGGGGCTATGGCTACACCTTC. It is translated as CASGLDAGGYGYTF.

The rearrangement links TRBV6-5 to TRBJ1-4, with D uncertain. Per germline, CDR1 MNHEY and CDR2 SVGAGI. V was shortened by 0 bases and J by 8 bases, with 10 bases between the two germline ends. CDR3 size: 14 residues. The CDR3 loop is CASSYSQIREKLFF. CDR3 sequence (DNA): TGTGCCAGCAGTTACTCGCAAATAAGGGAAAAACTGTTTTTT.

The CDR3 coding sequence is TGTGCCAGCGGCTACGACAGCGAAGCTTTCTTT. Protein product: CASGYDSEAFF. The chain joins TRBV7-3 to TRBJ1-1, with D perhaps TRBD1 (5 bases). The CDR3 covers 11 residues. Germline loops: CDR1 SGHTA, CDR2 FQGTGA. V dropped 8 bases and J dropped 8 bases, with 12 bases sitting between them.

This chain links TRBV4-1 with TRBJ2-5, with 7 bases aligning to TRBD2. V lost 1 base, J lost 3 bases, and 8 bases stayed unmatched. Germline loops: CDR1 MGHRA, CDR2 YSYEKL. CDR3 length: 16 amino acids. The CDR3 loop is CASSQVNPSGKETQYF. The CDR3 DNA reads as TGCGCCAGCAGCCAAGTAAATCCTAGCGGTAAAGAGACCCAGTACTTC.